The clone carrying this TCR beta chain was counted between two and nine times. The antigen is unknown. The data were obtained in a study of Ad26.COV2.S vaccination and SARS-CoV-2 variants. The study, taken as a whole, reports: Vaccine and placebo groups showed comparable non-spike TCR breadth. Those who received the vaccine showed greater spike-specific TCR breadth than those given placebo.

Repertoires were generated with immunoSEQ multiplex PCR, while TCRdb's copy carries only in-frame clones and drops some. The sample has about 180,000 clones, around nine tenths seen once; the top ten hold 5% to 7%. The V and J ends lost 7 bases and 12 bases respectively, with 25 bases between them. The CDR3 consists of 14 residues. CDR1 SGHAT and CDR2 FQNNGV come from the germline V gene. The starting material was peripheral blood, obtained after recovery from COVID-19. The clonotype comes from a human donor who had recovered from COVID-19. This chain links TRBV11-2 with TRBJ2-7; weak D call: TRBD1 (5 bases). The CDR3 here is CASTSPRAPGQGYF. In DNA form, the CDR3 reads TGTGCCAGCACCTCACCCCGGGCACCTGGGCAGGGGTACTTC. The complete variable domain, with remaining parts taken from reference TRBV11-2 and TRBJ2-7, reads EAGVAQSPRYKIIEKRQSVAFWCNPISGHATLYWYQQILGQGPKLLIQFQNNGVVDDSQLPKDRFSAERLKGVDSTLKIQPAKLEDSAVYLCASTSPRAPGQGYFGPGTRLTVT.